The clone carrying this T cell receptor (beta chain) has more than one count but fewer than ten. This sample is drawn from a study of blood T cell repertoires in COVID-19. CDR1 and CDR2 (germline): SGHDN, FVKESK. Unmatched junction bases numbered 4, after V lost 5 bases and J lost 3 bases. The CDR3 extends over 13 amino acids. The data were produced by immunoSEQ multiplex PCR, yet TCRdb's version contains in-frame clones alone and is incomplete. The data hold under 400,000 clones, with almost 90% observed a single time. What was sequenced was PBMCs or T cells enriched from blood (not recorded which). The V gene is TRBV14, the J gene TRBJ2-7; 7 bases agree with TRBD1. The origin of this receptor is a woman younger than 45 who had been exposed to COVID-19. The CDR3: CASSSGTVYEQYF. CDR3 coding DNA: TGTGCCAGCAGCTCCGGGACAGTCTACGAGCAGTACTTC.